This is a list of T cell receptor beta chains from one sample in a study of blood T cell repertoires in COVID-19. The data were produced by immunoSEQ multiplex PCR, yet TCRdb's version contains in-frame clones alone and is incomplete. Among about 74,000 clones listed, roughly four fifths were seen once. The specimen sequenced was peripheral blood. Source of these receptors: a man aged 70-80 years with acute or convalescent COVID-19. CDR3s include the opening cysteine and the closing phenylalanine or tryptophan. A D gene is named only where the DNA matches it firmly. Clone sizes are given selectively: once, few, many, or a class where the clone is expanded.

j_call d_call clone_size v_call cdr3_aa cdr3_nt
TRBJ2-3 TRBD2 - TRBV7-9 CASSSTPGLAGVTDTQYF TGTGCCAGCAGCTCAACCCCGGGACTAGCGGGAGTAACAGATACGCAGTATTTT
TRBJ2-1 TRBD2 few TRBV23-1 CASSQFESGTSLHEQFF TGCGCCAGCAGTCAATTCGAAAGTGGGACTAGCCTCCATGAGCAGTTCTTC
TRBJ2-7 - - TRBV4-2 CASSQEFTYLYEQYF TGTGCCAGCAGCCAAGAATTCACATACCTCTACGAGCAGTACTTC
TRBJ2-7 - - TRBV5-1 CASSLGRSYEQYF TGCGCCAGCAGCTTGGGGAGATCCTACGAGCAGTACTTC
TRBJ1-5 - once TRBV19 CASTQGQGRGNQPQHF TGTGCCAGTACCCAGGGGCAGGGTAGGGGCAATCAGCCCCAGCATTTT
TRBJ2-5 - - TRBV6-5 CASSSRGVPETQYF TGTGCCAGCAGTTCCCGGGGAGTACCGGAGACCCAGTACTTC
TRBJ1-1 TRBD1 - TRBV28 CASSLGQGGTEAFF TGTGCCAGCAGTTTAGGACAGGGAGGGACTGAAGCTTTCTTT
TRBJ2-1 - - TRBV6-6 CASLSAGEQFF TGTGCCAGCCTCTCGGCGGGGGAGCAGTTCTTC
TRBJ2-7 - - TRBV11-3 CASSLGWQGKRRVAYEQYF TGTGCCAGCAGCTTAGGGTGGCAGGGAAAAAGGAGGGTTGCCTACGAGCAGTACTTC
TRBJ2-7 - once TRBV7-2 CASSPGPGVHEQYF TGTGCCAGCAGCCCGGGGCCGGGGGTCCACGAGCAGTACTTC
TRBJ2-1 - - TRBV10-3 CAISGGGPSRDEQFF TGTGCCATCAGTGGGGGGGGCCCCTCCCGGGATGAGCAGTTCTTC
TRBJ2-7 - few TRBV11-1 CASSFAYEQYF TGTGCCAGCAGCTTCGCCTACGAGCAGTACTTC
TRBJ2-1 TRBD1 few TRBV12-5 CASGLQDRAHEQFF TGTGCTAGTGGTTTGCAGGACAGGGCCCATGAGCAGTTCTTC
TRBJ1-2 - few TRBV6-6 CASSYSTGSTYGYTF TGTGCCAGCAGTTACTCGACAGGTTCAACCTATGGCTACACCTTC
TRBJ2-1 - few TRBV6-5 CASSYATGSVGGEQFF TGTGCCAGCAGTTACGCCACAGGGTCGGTTGGGGGTGAGCAGTTCTTC
TRBJ1-2 TRBD1 - TRBV24-1 CATSDTGANYGYTF TGTGCCACCAGTGATACAGGGGCGAACTATGGCTACACCTTC
TRBJ1-2 - - TRBV7-2 CASSLGMAGNYGYTF TGTGCCAGCAGCTTAGGAATGGCGGGTAACTATGGCTACACCTTC
TRBJ2-1 TRBD2 once TRBV18 CASSRLAGGSSYNEQFF TGTGCCAGCTCACGACTAGCGGGAGGTAGCTCCTACAATGAGCAGTTCTTC
TRBJ2-7 TRBD1 - TRBV6-2/TRBV6-3 CASSSPGGSGPREQYF TGTGCCAGCAGTTCACCAGGGGGCAGCGGTCCCCGCGAGCAGTACTTC
TRBJ2-3 - - TRBV2 CASRWTTATDTQYF TGTGCCAGCAGGTGGACTACAGCCACAGATACGCAGTATTTT
TRBJ1-2 TRBD1 few TRBV19 CASTVSGTGAQWGYTF TGTGCCAGTACCGTTTCCGGGACAGGGGCCCAGTGGGGCTACACCTTC
TRBJ1-1 - few TRBV5-1 CASSGGSPMNTEAFF TGCGCCAGCAGCGGCGGGAGCCCCATGAACACTGAAGCTTTCTTT
TRBJ2-5 TRBD2 - TRBV5-1 CASSLEGSGRAGETQYF TGCGCCAGCAGCTTGGAGGGTAGCGGGAGGGCTGGTGAGACCCAGTACTTC
TRBJ1-4 - - TRBV21-1 CASSKDAGTEGRVTNEKLFF TGTGCCAGCAGCAAAGATGCGGGGACAGAGGGGAGAGTAACTAATGAAAAACTGTTTTTT
TRBJ2-7 - - TRBV24-1 CATSDTSGKPYEQYF TGTGCCACCAGTGACACCTCGGGGAAGCCCTACGAGCAGTACTTC
TRBJ2-2 TRBD1 - TRBV5-1 CASRTGTGGTGELFF TGCGCCAGCAGAACCGGGACAGGGGGAACCGGGGAGCTGTTTTTT
TRBJ2-1 - - TRBV6-2/TRBV6-3 CASSSPRREQFF TGTGCCAGCAGTTCCCCGAGGCGGGAGCAGTTCTTC
TRBJ1-1 TRBD1 once TRBV6-6 CASRKGQVYLEAFF TGTGCCAGCAGGAAGGGACAGGTATATTTGGAAGCTTTCTTT
TRBJ1-2 - - TRBV7-9 CASSLSPQTTNYGYTF TGTGCCAGCAGCTTAAGCCCGCAAACCACTAACTATGGCTACACCTTC
TRBJ2-7 TRBD1 - TRBV6-4 CASSPGQGFEQYF TGTGCCAGCAGCCCGGGACAGGGGTTTGAGCAGTACTTC
TRBJ1-2 - once TRBV6-6 CASSYSDILSRYTF TGTGCCAGCAGTTACTCCGACATTTTAAGTCGCTACACCTTC
TRBJ1-1 - - TRBV3-1/TRBV3-2 CASKNPGGTEAFF TGTGCCAGCAAAAACCCCGGGGGCACTGAAGCTTTCTTT
TRBJ1-1 - - TRBV2 CASSEALGGTEAFF TGTGCCAGCAGTGAAGCCCTCGGCGGCACTGAAGCTTTCTTT
TRBJ1-1 TRBD1 few TRBV9 CASSATGELDTEAFF TGTGCCAGCAGCGCTACAGGGGAGTTAGACACTGAAGCTTTCTTT
TRBJ2-7 TRBD1 - TRBV5-1 CASSFLQGGEQYF TGCGCCAGCAGCTTTTTACAGGGGGGCGAGCAGTACTTC
TRBJ1-1 TRBD1 - TRBV6-5 CASIGQGAGTEAFF TGTGCCAGCATTGGACAGGGCGCTGGAACTGAAGCTTTCTTT
TRBJ1-1 - few TRBV5-5 CASSGGDTEAFF TGTGCCAGCAGCGGGGGGGATACTGAAGCTTTCTTT
TRBJ1-5 - - TRBV19 CASSTGQTRVNVGNQPQHF TGTGCCAGTAGTACAGGACAGACCCGGGTGAATGTCGGCAATCAGCCCCAGCATTTT
TRBJ1-3 - once TRBV7-9 CASSLRGTAFSGNTIYF TGTGCCAGCAGCCTACGCGGGACCGCCTTCTCTGGAAACACCATATATTTT
TRBJ2-7 TRBD2 - TRBV6-6 CASSYSDGRLYEQYF TGTGCCAGCAGTTACTCGGACGGGAGGTTATACGAGCAGTACTTC
TRBJ1-1 - - TRBV6-6 CASSYSDSLEAFF TGTGCCAGCAGTTACTCGGACAGCCTTGAAGCTTTCTTT
TRBJ1-2 - - TRBV11-2 CASSHTTDYGYTF TGTGCCAGCAGCCACACGACAGACTATGGCTACACCTTC
TRBJ2-1 TRBD2 - TRBV4-2 CASSLNPGLAGYNEQFF TGTGCCAGCAGCCTCAACCCGGGACTAGCGGGTTACAATGAGCAGTTCTTC
TRBJ2-5 - - TRBV10-1 CASSEQERETQYF TGCGCCAGCAGTGAGCAGGAGCGGGAGACCCAGTACTTC
TRBJ2-5 TRBD2 - TRBV5-1 CASSLGASGGQETQYF TGCGCCAGCAGCTTGGGGGCTAGCGGGGGCCAAGAGACCCAGTACTTC
TRBJ2-2 TRBD2 - TRBV7-9 CASSPTSGRGELFF TGTGCCAGCAGCCCGACTAGCGGGCGCGGGGAGCTGTTTTTT
TRBJ1-2 TRBD1 - TRBV3-1/TRBV3-2 CASSPWTGGPYGYTF TGTGCCAGCAGCCCTTGGACAGGGGGCCCTTATGGCTACACCTTC
TRBJ2-3 - - TRBV3-1/TRBV3-2 CASSPYSSPSTDTQYF TGTGCCAGCAGCCCTTATAGTTCCCCTAGCACAGATACGCAGTATTTT
TRBJ2-6 TRBD1 - TRBV5-4 CASSQGQAGANVLTF TGTGCCAGCAGCCAGGGACAGGCTGGGGCCAACGTCCTGACTTTC
TRBJ2-1 - few TRBV5-4 CASSLDSRSSYNEQFF TGTGCCAGCAGCTTGGACTCCCGGAGCTCCTACAATGAGCAGTTCTTC